This TCR beta chain was captured in a study of blood T cell repertoires in COVID-19. At the level of the study: The cDNA or gDNA used as material had been derived from T cells, B-cell-depleted T cells, or PBMCs.

Across about two dozen US areas, participants ranged in age from about 18 to 90 years. Participant-given clinical history determined each cohort assignment. All recovered Cohort 3 donors got two negative PCRs, got clearance, or saw symptom resolution. The V segment lost 5 bases and the J segment 4 bases; nucleotides outside the gene matches: 9. Germline V CDR1 and CDR2: SEHNR, FQNEAQ (reference sequence). This CDR3 is built from 15 residues. The assay was immunoSEQ multiplex PCR, and TCRdb's table has in-frame clones only and misses some. The table includes roughly 180,000 clones, around 88% detected once.

The receptor comes from a woman in her 30s who had recovered from COVID-19. This sequence joins TRBV7-9 and TRBJ2-3, with TRBD2 matching 7 bases. The sequencing input was PBMCs or T cells enriched from blood (not recorded which). The chain's CDR3 is CASSAVGLVSDTQYF. CDR3 DNA: TGTGCCAGCAGCGCGGTAGGACTAGTTTCAGATACGCAGTATTTT.